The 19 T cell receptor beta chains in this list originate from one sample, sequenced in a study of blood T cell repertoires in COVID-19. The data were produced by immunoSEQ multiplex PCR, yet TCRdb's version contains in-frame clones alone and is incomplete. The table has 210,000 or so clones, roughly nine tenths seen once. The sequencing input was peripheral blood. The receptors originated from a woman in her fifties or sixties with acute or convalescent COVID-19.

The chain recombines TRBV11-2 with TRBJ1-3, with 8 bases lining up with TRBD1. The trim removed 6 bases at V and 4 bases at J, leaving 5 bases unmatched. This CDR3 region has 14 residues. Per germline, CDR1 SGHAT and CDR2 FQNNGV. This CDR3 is CASRLRQGGNTIYF. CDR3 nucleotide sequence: TGTGCCAGCAGGCTGAGACAGGGGGGAAACACCATATATTTT.

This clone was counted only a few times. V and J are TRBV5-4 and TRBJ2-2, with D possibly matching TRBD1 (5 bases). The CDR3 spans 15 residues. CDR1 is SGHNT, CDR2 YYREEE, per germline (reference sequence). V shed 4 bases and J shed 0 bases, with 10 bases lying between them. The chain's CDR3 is CASSPDTTNTGELFF. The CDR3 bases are TGTGCCAGCAGCCCGGACACGACGAACACCGGGGAGCTGTTTTTT.

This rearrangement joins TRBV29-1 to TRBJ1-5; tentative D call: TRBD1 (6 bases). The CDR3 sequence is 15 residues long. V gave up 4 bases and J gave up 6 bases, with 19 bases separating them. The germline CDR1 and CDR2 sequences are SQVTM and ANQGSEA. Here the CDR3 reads CSVVGAHSQGQPQHF. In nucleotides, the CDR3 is TGCAGCGTTGTGGGGGCCCACTCCCAGGGTCAGCCCCAGCATTTT.

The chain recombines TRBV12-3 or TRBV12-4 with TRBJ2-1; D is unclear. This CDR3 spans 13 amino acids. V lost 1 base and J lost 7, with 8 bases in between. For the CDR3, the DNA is TGTGCCAGCAGTTTAGTGGCGGTAAATGAGCAGTTCTTC. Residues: CASSLVAVNEQFF.

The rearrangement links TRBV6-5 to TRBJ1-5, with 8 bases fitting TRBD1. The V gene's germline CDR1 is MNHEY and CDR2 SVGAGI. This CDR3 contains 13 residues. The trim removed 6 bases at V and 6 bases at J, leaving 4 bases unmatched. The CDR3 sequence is CASSAGGFQPQHF. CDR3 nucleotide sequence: TGTGCCAGCAGCGCAGGGGGCTTTCAGCCCCAGCATTTT.

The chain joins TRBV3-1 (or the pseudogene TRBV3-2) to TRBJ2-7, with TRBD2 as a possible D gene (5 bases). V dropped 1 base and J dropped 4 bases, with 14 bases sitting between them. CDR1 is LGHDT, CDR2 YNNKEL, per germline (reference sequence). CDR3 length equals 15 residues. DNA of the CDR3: TGTGCCAGCAGCCAAGTGTCGCTAGCTGGGTACGAGCAGTACTTC. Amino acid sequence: CASSQVSLAGYEQYF.

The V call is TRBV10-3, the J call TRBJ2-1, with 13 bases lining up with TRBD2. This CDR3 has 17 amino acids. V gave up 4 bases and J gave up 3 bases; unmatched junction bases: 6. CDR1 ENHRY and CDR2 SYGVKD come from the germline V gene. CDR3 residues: CAISGLAGGRDYNEQFF. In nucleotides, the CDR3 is TGTGCCATCAGTGGACTAGCGGGAGGCCGAGACTACAATGAGCAGTTCTTC.

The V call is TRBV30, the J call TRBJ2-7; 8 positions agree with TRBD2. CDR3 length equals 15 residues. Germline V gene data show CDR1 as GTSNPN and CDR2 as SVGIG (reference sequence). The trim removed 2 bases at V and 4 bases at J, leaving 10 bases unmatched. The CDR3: CAWSPTGGRAYEQYF. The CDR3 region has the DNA TGTGCCTGGAGTCCGACGGGGGGGCGCGCATACGAGCAGTACTTC.

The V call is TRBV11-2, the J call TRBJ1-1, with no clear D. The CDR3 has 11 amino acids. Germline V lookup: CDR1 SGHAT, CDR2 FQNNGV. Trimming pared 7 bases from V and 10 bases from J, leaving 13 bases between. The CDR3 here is CASTLAASAFF. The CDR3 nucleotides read TGTGCCAGCACCCTGGCGGCTTCAGCTTTCTTT.

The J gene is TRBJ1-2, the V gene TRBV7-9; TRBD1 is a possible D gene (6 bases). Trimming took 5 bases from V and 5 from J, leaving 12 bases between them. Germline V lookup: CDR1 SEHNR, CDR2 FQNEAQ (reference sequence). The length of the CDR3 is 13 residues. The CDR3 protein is CASSPRTEYGYTF. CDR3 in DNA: TGTGCCAGCAGCCCCCGGACAGAGTATGGCTACACCTTC.

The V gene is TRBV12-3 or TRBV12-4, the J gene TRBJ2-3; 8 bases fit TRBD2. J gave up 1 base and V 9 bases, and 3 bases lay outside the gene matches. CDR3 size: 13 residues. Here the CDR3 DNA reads TGTGCCAGAAGCGGGAGTGGCACAGATACGCAGTATTTT. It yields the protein CARSGSGTDTQYF.

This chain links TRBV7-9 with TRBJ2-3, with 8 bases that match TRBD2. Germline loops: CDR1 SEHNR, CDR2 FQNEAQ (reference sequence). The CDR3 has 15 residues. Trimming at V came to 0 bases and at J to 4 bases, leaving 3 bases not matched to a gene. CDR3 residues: CASSLAAGGSDTQYF. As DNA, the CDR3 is TGTGCCAGCAGCTTAGCGGCGGGGGGTTCAGATACGCAGTATTTT.

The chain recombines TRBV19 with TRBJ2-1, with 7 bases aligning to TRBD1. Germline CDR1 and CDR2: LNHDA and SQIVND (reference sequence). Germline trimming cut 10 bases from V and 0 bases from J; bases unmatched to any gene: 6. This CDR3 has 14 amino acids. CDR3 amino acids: CATSRGYSYNEQFF. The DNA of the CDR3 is TGTGCCACTTCCAGGGGGTACTCCTACAATGAGCAGTTCTTC.

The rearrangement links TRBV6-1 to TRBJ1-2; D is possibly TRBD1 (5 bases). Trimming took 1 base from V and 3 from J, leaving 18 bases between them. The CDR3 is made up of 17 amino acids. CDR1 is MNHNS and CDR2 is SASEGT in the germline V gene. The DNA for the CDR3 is TGTGCCAGCAGTGAAGTGGGGGGGAGGGGCCCGCACTATGGCTACACCTTC. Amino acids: CASSEVGGRGPHYGYTF.

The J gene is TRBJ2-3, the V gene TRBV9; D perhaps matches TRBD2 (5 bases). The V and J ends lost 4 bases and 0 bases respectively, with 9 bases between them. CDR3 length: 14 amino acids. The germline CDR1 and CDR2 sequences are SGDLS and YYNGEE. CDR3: CASSFRTSTDTQYF. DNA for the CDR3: TGTGCCAGCAGCTTTCGGACTAGCACAGATACGCAGTATTTT.

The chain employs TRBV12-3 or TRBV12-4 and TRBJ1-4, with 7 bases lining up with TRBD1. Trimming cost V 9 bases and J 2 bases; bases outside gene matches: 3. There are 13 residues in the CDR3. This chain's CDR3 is CASVGQTNEKLFF. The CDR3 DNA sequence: TGTGCCAGTGTGGGACAGACTAATGAAAAACTGTTTTTT.

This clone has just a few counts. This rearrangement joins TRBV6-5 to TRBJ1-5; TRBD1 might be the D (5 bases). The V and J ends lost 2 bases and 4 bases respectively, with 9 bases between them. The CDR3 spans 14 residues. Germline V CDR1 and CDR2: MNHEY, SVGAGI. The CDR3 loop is CASSYGGDNQPQHF. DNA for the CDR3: TGTGCCAGCAGTTACGGGGGGGATAATCAGCCCCAGCATTTT.

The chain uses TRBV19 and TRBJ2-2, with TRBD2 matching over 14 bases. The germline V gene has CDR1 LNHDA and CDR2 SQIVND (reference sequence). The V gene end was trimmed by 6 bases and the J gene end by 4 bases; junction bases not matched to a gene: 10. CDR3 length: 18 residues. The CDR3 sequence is CASSRTGTSGSGTGELFF. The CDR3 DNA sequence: TGTGCCAGTAGCCGTACCGGGACTAGCGGGAGTGGCACCGGGGAGCTGTTTTTT. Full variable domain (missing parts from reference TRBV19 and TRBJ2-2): DGGITQSPKYLFRKEGQNVTLSCEQNLNHDAMYWYRQDPGQGLRLIYYSQIVNDFQKGDIAEGYSVSREKKESFPLTVTSAQKNPTAFYLCASSRTGTSGSGTGELFFGEGSRLTVL.

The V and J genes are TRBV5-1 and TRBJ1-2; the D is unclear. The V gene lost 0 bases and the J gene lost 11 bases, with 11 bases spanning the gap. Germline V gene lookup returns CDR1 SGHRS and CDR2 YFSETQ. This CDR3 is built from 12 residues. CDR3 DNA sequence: TGCGCCAGCAGCTTGGAAAGGGAGCGGTACACCTTC. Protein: CASSLERERYTF. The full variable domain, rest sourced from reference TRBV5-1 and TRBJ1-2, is KAGVTQTPRYLIKTRGQQVTLSCSPISGHRSVSWYQQTPGQGLQFLFEYFSETQRNKGNFPGRFSGRQFSNSRSEMNVSTLELGDSALYLCASSLERERYTFGSGTRLTVV.